Following are 19 T cell receptor beta chains from one sample sequenced in a study of blood T cell repertoires in COVID-19. Generated by immunoSEQ multiplex PCR, the TCRdb table keeps only in-frame clones and is missing some. The sample lists about 61,000 clones, approximately 84% occurring once. The specimen sequenced was peripheral blood. These receptors were taken from a human donor in a cohort sampled during active COVID-19.

The genes are TRBV10-3 and TRBJ2-5; 9 nucleotides match TRBD1. CDR1 ENHRY and CDR2 SYGVKD come from the germline V gene. The V gene end was trimmed by 7 bases and the J gene end by 3 bases; junction bases not matched to a gene: 3. CDR3 size: 13 residues. The CDR3 nucleotides read TGTGCCATCAAACGGACAGGGGAAGAGACCCAGTACTTC. Encoded protein: CAIKRTGEETQYF.

The chain has TRBV28 and TRBJ1-3; D is undetermined. Trimming removed 3 bases from V and 3 bases from J, with 15 bases in between. The length of the CDR3 is 16 residues. Germline V gene data show CDR1 as MDHEN and CDR2 as SYDVKM. The CDR3 DNA reads as TGTGCCAGCAGTTTTTATCGGGTCCAGTATGGAAACACCATATATTTT. Translation gives CASSFYRVQYGNTIYF.

The chain has TRBV27 and TRBJ2-1; D is possibly TRBD2 (6 bases). The CDR3 length is 13 residues. The germline V gene has CDR1 MNHEY and CDR2 SMNVEV (reference sequence). With 3 bases removed from V and 9 bases from J, the gap between germline ends came to 12 bases. The CDR3: CASSFWRRGEQFF. The CDR3 nucleotides read TGTGCCAGCAGTTTTTGGAGGCGGGGTGAGCAGTTCTTC.

V gene TRBV7-2 combines with J gene TRBJ1-6, with D maybe TRBD1 (6 bases). CDR1 and CDR2 from the germline V gene are SGHTA and FQGNSA. V was clipped by 1 base and J by 7 bases, with 11 bases between them. This CDR3 comprises 15 residues. CDR3 loop: CASSLGQAGNSPLHF. The CDR3, as DNA: TGTGCCAGCAGCTTAGGACAGGCGGGCAATTCACCCCTCCACTTT.

The chain links TRBV4-3 to TRBJ2-7; 7 bases fit TRBD2. The CDR3 is 15 residues long. With 0 bases clipped from V and 3 bases from J, the junction kept 5 bases outside the gene matches. Germline CDR1 LGHNA, CDR2 YSLEER. CDR3 in amino acids: CASSQDLPSGYEQYF. Written as DNA, the CDR3 is TGCGCCAGCAGCCAAGATCTTCCTAGCGGCTACGAGCAGTACTTC.

The chain links TRBV7-9 to TRBJ2-7, with 7 bases identical to TRBD2. V trimming: 5 bases; J trimming: 3 bases; junction bases outside the gene matches: 10. This CDR3 has 15 residues. The germline CDR1 and CDR2 sequences are SEHNR and FQNEAQ (reference sequence). For the CDR3, the DNA is TGTGCCAGCAGCATCATATCCAGCGGGAACTACGAGCAGTACTTC. The encoded protein is CASSIISSGNYEQYF.

This clone was seen a single time. The chain carries TRBV7-8 and TRBJ2-7; D is undetermined. CDR3 size: 14 residues. The V end lost 1 base, the J end lost 3 bases, and 10 bases lay between the germline ends. The germline gives CDR1 SGHVS, CDR2 FQNEAQ. CDR3 in amino acids: CASSLVEAVYEQYF. Here the CDR3 DNA reads TGTGCCAGCAGCTTAGTTGAGGCCGTCTACGAGCAGTACTTC.

The chain uses TRBV24-1 and TRBJ1-4; 7 positions agree with TRBD1. Germline loops: CDR1 KGHDR, CDR2 SFDVKD. This CDR3 contains 13 residues. Germline trimming cut 6 bases from V and 6 bases from J; bases unmatched to any gene: 3. The CDR3 sequence is CATSLGTDEKLFF. The CDR3 DNA reads as TGTGCCACCAGTCTCGGGACAGATGAAAAACTGTTTTTT.

This sequence joins TRBV27 and TRBJ2-2, with 7 bases fitting TRBD2. V trimming: 6 bases; J trimming: 1 base; junction bases outside the gene matches: 2. Germline CDR1 reads MNHEY; CDR2 reads SMNVEV (reference sequence). The CDR3 covers 14 residues. The CDR3 protein is CASRAGVNTGELFF. The CDR3 nucleotides are TGTGCCAGCAGGGCGGGAGTGAACACCGGGGAGCTGTTTTTT.

This chain joins TRBV5-1 and TRBJ2-3; 11 positions match TRBD1. Germline values: CDR1 SGHRS, CDR2 YFSETQ. The CDR3 totals 16 residues. Losses at the gene ends were 0 bases for V and 5 bases for J; bases not matched to a gene: 5. The CDR3 DNA sequence: TGCGCCAGCAGCTTGGGGACAGGGGGCCAGATAGATACGCAGTATTTT. It codes for CASSLGTGGQIDTQYF.

The chain is built from TRBV6-5 and TRBJ2-1; 8 bases align to TRBD2. Germline trimming cut 10 bases from V and 4 bases from J; bases unmatched to any gene: 6. Germline-derived CDR1 and CDR2 are MNHEY and SVGAGI. The CDR3 is 13 residues long. For the CDR3, the DNA is TGTGCCACGCGGGAGGTTGCGTACAATGAGCAGTTCTTC. It translates to CATREVAYNEQFF.

The J gene is TRBJ2-3, the V gene TRBV11-3; 7 positions agree with TRBD2. The germline CDR1 and CDR2 sequences are SGHNT and YENEEA. J gave up 5 bases and V 3 bases, and 14 bases lay outside the gene matches. The CDR3 runs to 17 residues. CDR3 region: CASSLMGLPTRGDTQYF. CDR3 sequence (DNA): TGTGCCAGCAGCTTGATGGGACTACCCACGAGGGGAGATACGCAGTATTTT. The full variable domain, completed using reference TRBV11-3 and TRBJ2-3, is EAGVVQSPRYKIIEKKQPVAFWCNPISGHNTLYWYLQNLGQGPELLIRYENEEAVDDSQLPKDRFSAERLKGVDSTLKIQPAELGDSAVYLCASSLMGLPTRGDTQYFGPGTRLTVL.

This clone was observed a handful of times. V usage is TRBV6-5 and J usage is TRBJ1-1; possibly TRBD1 for D (5 bases). Trimming took off 6 bases at V and 5 bases at J, with 19 bases between the two ends. This CDR3 region has 15 residues. In germline, CDR1 is MNHEY, CDR2 SVGAGI. The CDR3 loop reads CASRNFLGGGTEAFF. Here the CDR3 DNA reads TGTGCCAGCAGGAATTTCCTGGGGGGGGGAACTGAAGCTTTCTTT.

The rearrangement links TRBV5-1 to TRBJ1-1; TRBD1 agrees at 8 bases. The CDR3 has 17 residues. Losses at the gene ends were 1 base for V and 0 bases for J; bases not matched to a gene: 8. Germline CDR1 and CDR2: SGHRS and YFSETQ. In DNA form, the CDR3 reads TGCGCCAGCAGCTTGAACCCGAGGACAGGGCTGAACACTGAAGCTTTCTTT. Its translation is CASSLNPRTGLNTEAFF.

With respect to this clone: At the DNA level, this CDR3 is encoded by other sequences in the same sample as well. The rearrangement joins TRBV18 to TRBJ2-7; possible D gene TRBD2, 6 bases. Trimming took 3 bases from V and 0 from J, leaving 9 bases between them. Per the germline V gene, CDR1 is KGHSH and CDR2 is LQKENI. This CDR3 spans 14 amino acids. As DNA, the CDR3 is TGTGCCAGCTCACCTAGCGGAGGCTCCTACGAGCAGTACTTC. Amino acids: CASSPSGGSYEQYF.

The chain recombines TRBV19 with TRBJ2-1, with 12 bases lining up with TRBD2. Germline loops: CDR1 LNHDA, CDR2 SQIVND (reference sequence). Unmatched junction bases numbered 8, after V lost 4 bases and J lost 10 bases. The CDR3 has 15 residues. CDR3 sequence (DNA): TGTGCCAGTAGTACTAGCGGGAGGGCCAAGGGGGAGCAGTTCTTC. Translated: CASSTSGRAKGEQFF.

The V call is TRBV14, the J call TRBJ1-2; D unresolved. The V gene's germline CDR1 is SGHDN and CDR2 FVKESK. The CDR3 consists of 16 residues. V lost 1 base, J lost 5 bases, and 17 bases lay in between. The CDR3 here is CASSQAGGKERYGYTF. For the CDR3, the DNA is TGTGCCAGCAGCCAAGCTGGAGGCAAGGAGAGATATGGCTACACCTTC.

Written as DNA, the CDR3 is TGTGCCAGCTCACCGCTTCGCCAGGGGACAGGGCCTTTTGAAGCTTTCTTT. Its protein is CASSPLRQGTGPFEAFF. The V call is TRBV18, the J call TRBJ1-1; 9 bases are a match to TRBD1. The germline V gene encodes CDR1 KGHSH and CDR2 LQKENI. V gave up 3 bases and J gave up 7 bases; unmatched junction bases: 15. The CDR3 is made up of 17 amino acids.

The chain uses TRBV29-1 and TRBJ2-3, with TRBD1 matching 7 bases. The CDR3 totals 16 residues. The V segment lost 6 bases and the J segment 1 base; nucleotides outside the gene matches: 13. Germline loops: CDR1 SQVTM, CDR2 ANQGSEA. CDR3 DNA: TGCAGCGTCACCCTTGGACAGGCGAGAGGCACAGATACGCAGTATTTT. It encodes CSVTLGQARGTDTQYF.